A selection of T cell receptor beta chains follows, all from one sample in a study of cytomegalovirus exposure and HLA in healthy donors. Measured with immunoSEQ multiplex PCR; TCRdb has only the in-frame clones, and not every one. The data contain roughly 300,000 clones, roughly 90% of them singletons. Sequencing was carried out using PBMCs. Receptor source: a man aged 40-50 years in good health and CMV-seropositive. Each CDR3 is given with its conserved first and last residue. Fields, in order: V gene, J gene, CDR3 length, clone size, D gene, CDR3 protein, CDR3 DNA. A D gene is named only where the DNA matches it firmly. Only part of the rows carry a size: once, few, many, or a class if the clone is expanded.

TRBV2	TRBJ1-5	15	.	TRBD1	CASTSGTGYNQPQHF	TGTGCCAGCACCTCCGGGACAGGGTATAACCAGCCCCAGCATTTT
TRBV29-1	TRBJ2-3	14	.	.	CSVVGEAPGDTQYF	TGCAGCGTTGTGGGAGAGGCCCCAGGAGATACGCAGTATTTT
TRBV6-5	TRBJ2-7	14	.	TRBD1	CASSYRDRGYEQYF	TGTGCCAGCAGTTACAGGGACAGGGGTTACGAGCAGTACTTC
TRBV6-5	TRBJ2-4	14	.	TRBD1	CASSYLRGQNIQYF	TGTGCCAGCAGTTACCTGAGGGGGCAAAACATTCAGTACTTC
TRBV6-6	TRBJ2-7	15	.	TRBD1	CASSSGTGSSYEQYF	TGTGCCAGCAGTTCCGGGACAGGGTCTTCCTACGAGCAGTACTTC
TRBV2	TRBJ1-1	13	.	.	CASQTEGGTEAFF	TGTGCCAGCCAGACTGAGGGTGGCACTGAAGCTTTCTTT
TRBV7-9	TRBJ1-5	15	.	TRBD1	CASSLGTDSNQPQHF	TGTGCCAGCAGTTTGGGGACAGATAGCAATCAGCCCCAGCATTTT
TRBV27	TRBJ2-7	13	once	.	CASSFSGSYEQYF	TGTGCCAGCAGTTTTTCCGGGAGCTACGAGCAGTACTTC
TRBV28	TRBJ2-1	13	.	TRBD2	CATRGMGGNEQFF	TGTGCGACGCGGGGGATGGGAGGCAATGAGCAGTTCTTC
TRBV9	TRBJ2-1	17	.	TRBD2	CASSHNLLAGGPEEQFF	TGTGCCAGCAGCCACAACCTATTAGCGGGAGGGCCAGAGGAGCAGTTCTTC
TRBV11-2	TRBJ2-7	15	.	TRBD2	CASSLGASGRYEQYF	TGTGCCAGCAGCTTAGGGGCTAGCGGGAGATACGAGCAGTACTTC
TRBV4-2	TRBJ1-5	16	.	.	CASSQGGLPENQPQHF	TGTGCCAGCAGCCAGGGGGGACTGCCTGAGAATCAGCCCCAGCATTTT
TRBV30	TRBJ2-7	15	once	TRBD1	CAWRHRQGASYEQYF	TGTGCCTGGAGGCATCGACAGGGGGCTTCCTACGAGCAGTACTTC
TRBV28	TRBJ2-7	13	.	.	CASTPGGIYEQYF	TGTGCCAGCACCCCGGGTGGAATCTACGAGCAGTACTTC
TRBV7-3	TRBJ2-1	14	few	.	CASSLGTGHNEQFF	TGTGCCAGCAGTTTGGGAACAGGGCACAATGAGCAGTTCTTC
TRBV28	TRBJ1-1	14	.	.	CASSPTQGLTEAFF	TGTGCCAGCAGCCCTACTCAGGGTCTCACTGAAGCTTTCTTT
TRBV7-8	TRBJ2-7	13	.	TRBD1	CASSRDSSYEQYF	TGTGCCAGCAGCCGGGACAGCTCCTACGAGCAGTACTTC
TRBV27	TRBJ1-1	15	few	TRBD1	CASSRRDRGLSEAFF	TGTGCCAGCAGTAGACGGGACAGGGGGTTGAGTGAAGCTTTCTTT
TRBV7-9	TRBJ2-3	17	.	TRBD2	CASSSTSGRRSTDTQYF	TGTGCCAGCAGCTCAACTAGCGGGAGGCGAAGCACAGATACGCAGTATTTT
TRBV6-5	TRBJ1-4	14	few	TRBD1	CASGTGSTNEKLFF	TGTGCCAGCGGGACAGGTTCAACTAATGAAAAACTGTTTTTT
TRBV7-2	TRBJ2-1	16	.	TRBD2	CASSLDISGRVLEQFF	TGTGCCAGCAGCTTAGATATAAGCGGGAGGGTACTTGAGCAGTTCTTC
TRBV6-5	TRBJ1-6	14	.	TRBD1	CASTRTGGGSPLHF	TGTGCCAGCACTAGGACAGGGGGCGGTTCACCCCTCCACTTT
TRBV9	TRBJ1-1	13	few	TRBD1	CASSVGTGTEAFF	TGTGCCAGCAGCGTAGGGACAGGCACTGAAGCTTTCTTT
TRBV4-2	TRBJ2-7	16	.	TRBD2	CASSQNSGGNLLEQYF	TGTGCCAGCAGCCAAAATAGCGGGGGCAACCTCTTGGAGCAGTACTTC
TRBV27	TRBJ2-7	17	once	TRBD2	CASTFRASGSTFHEQYF	TGTGCCAGCACCTTCCGGGCTAGCGGGAGTACCTTCCACGAGCAGTACTTC
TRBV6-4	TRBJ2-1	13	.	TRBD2	CASGRESGNEQFF	TGTGCCAGCGGGCGGGAGAGCGGGAATGAGCAGTTCTTC
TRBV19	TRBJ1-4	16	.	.	CASSIEIVATNEKLFF	TGTGCCAGTAGTATAGAGATAGTGGCAACTAATGAAAAACTGTTTTTT
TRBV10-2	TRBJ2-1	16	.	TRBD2	CASSVGLAEPYNEQFF	TGCGCCAGCAGTGTAGGACTAGCGGAACCCTACAATGAGCAGTTCTTC
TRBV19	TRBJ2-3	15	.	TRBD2	CASSIWERESDTQYF	TGTGCCAGTAGTATTTGGGAGCGGGAGTCAGATACGCAGTATTTT
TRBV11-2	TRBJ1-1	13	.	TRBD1	CASSLGDRGEAFF	TGTGCCAGCAGCTTAGGGGACAGGGGGGAAGCTTTCTTT
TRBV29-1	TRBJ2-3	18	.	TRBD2	CSARGTSGRAAFSDTQYF	TGCAGCGCCCGAGGGACTAGCGGGAGGGCCGCTTTTTCAGATACGCAGTATTTT
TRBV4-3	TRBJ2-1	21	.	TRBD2	CASSQANRLAGSATRTDEQFF	TGCGCCAGCAGCCAAGCAAACCGGCTAGCGGGATCGGCAACCCGTACGGATGAGCAGTTCTTC
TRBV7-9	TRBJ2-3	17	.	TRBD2	CASSLDGTSDFTDTQYF	TGTGCCAGCAGCTTAGATGGGACTAGCGATTTCACAGATACGCAGTATTTT
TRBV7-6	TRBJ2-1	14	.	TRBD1	CASSLEGAVGEQFF	TGTGCCAGCAGCTTAGAGGGGGCTGTAGGCGAGCAGTTCTTC
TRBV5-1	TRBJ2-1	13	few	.	CASSLSREAEQFF	TGCGCCAGCAGCCTAAGTAGGGAGGCTGAGCAGTTCTTC
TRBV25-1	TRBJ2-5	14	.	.	CASSPLGGEETQYF	TGTGCCAGCAGTCCCTTAGGGGGGGAGGAGACCCAGTACTTC
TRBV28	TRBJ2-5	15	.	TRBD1	CASSFRKGARETQYF	TGTGCCAGCAGTTTCAGAAAGGGGGCAAGGGAGACCCAGTACTTC
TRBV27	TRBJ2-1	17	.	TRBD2	CASSPLGLAGVHNEQFF	TGTGCCAGCAGTCCTCTAGGACTAGCGGGAGTCCACAATGAGCAGTTCTTC
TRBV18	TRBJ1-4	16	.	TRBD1	CASSLTGGATNEKLFF	TGTGCCAGCTCTTTGACAGGGGGCGCAACTAATGAAAAACTGTTTTTT
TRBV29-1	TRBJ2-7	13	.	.	CSVDRDNSYEQYF	TGCAGCGTAGACCGGGACAACTCCTACGAGCAGTACTTC
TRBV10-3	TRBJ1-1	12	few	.	CAISVRGTEAFF	TGTGCCATCAGTGTTAGGGGAACTGAAGCTTTCTTT
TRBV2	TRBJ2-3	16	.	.	CASSEGRRSFGDTQYF	TGTGCCAGCAGTGAGGGCAGGAGGTCCTTCGGAGATACGCAGTATTTT
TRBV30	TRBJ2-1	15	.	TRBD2	CAWSVGTSGVNEQFF	TGTGCCTGGAGTGTAGGGACTAGCGGTGTCAATGAGCAGTTCTTC
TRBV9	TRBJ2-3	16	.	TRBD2	CASSVEDSGVTDTQYF	TGTGCCAGCAGCGTCGAGGATAGCGGGGTCACAGATACGCAGTATTTT
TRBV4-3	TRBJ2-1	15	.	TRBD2	CASSVGSGLNNEQFF	TGCGCCAGCTCTGTAGGTAGCGGGCTGAACAATGAGCAGTTCTTC
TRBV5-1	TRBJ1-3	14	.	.	CASSLEGTGNTIYF	TGCGCCAGCAGCTTGGAGGGGACTGGAAACACCATATATTTT
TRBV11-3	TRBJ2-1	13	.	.	CASSPGAHNEQFF	TGTGCCAGCAGCCCCGGAGCCCACAATGAGCAGTTCTTC
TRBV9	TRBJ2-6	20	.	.	CASSVPAGYMGPSGANVLTF	TGTGCCAGCAGCGTACCCGCCGGCTATATGGGGCCGTCTGGGGCCAACGTCCTGACTTTC
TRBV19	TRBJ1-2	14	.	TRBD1	CASSRDRGLYGYTF	TGTGCCAGTAGTCGCGACAGGGGACTCTATGGCTACACCTTC
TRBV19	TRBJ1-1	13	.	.	CASNHGMNTEAFF	TGTGCCAGTAACCACGGTATGAACACTGAAGCTTTCTTT
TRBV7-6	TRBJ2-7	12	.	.	CASSSPGYEQYF	TGTGCCAGCAGCTCCCCGGGTTACGAGCAGTACTTC
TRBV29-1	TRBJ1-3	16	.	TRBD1	CSVVAPDRNSGNTIYF	TGCAGCGTTGTGGCCCCGGACAGGAACTCTGGAAACACCATATATTTT
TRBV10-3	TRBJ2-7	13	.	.	CAISPEQGYEQYF	TGTGCCATCAGCCCTGAGCAGGGGTACGAGCAGTACTTC
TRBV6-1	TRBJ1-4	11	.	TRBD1	CASDREGKLFF	TGTGCCAGTGACAGGGAAGGAAAACTGTTTTTT
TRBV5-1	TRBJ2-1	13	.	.	CASSSDYYNEQFF	TGCGCCAGCAGCTCTGACTACTACAATGAGCAGTTCTTC
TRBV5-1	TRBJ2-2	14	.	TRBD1	CASSLTGDTGELFF	TGCGCCAGCAGCTTGACAGGGGACACCGGGGAGCTGTTTTTT
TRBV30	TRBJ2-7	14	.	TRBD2	CAWRGLAGVPEQYF	TGTGCCTGGAGGGGACTAGCGGGAGTCCCCGAGCAGTACTTC
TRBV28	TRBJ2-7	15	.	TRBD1	CASSPTPTGGYEQYF	TGTGCCAGCAGTCCCACCCCCACAGGGGGCTACGAGCAGTACTTC
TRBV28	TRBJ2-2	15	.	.	CASSSTGAGTGELFF	TGTGCCAGCAGCTCTACAGGTGCGGGGACCGGGGAGCTGTTTTTT
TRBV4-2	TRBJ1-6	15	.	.	CASSQEERVNSPLHF	TGTGCCAGCAGCCAAGAAGAGAGAGTAAATTCACCCCTCCACTTT